This TCR beta chain was identified in a study of T cells in Graves' hyperthyroidism and ophthalmopathy. Findings of the study overall: Most thyroid clonotypes expanded above 0.001 were also detected in blood.

CDR3 length equals 15 residues. Germline CDR1 is MRHNA and CDR2 is SNTAGT. The V gene lost 4 bases and the J gene lost 4 bases, with 14 bases spanning the gap. Patients showing uncontrolled infection, other autoimmune disease, pregnancy or lactation were ineligible. Diagnosis rested on symptoms, serum thyroxine and TRAb, thyroid ultrasound, and orbital computed tomography. Turning to this clonotype: Antigen specificity is unknown.

RNA transcripts gave rise to amplified TCR beta CDR3 regions. Initially, a first-round RT-PCR of the TCR CDR3 employed the HTBI primer set. Using its own MiXCR run on the multiplex PCR reads, TCRdb lists one record per CDR3 protein. Here the sample spans 480,000 or so distinct CDR3 sequences, 46% being singletons. This chain connects TRBV6-4 to TRBJ1-3; D is perhaps TRBD1 (6 bases). Sequencing input: peripheral blood or thyroid tissue (not recorded which). This receptor was identified in an adult woman with Graves' disease, either hyperthyroidism or ophthalmopathy (not recorded which). This chain's CDR3 is CASSAYGGFGNTIYF. The CDR3 DNA reads TGTGCCAGCAGTGCCTATGGGGGCTTCGGAAACACCATATATTTT.